Sequencing of this T cell receptor beta chain was carried out in a study of CD8 T cells in Susac syndrome. The authors reverse transcribed roughly 0.5 to 1 ug RNA with random hexamers. With immunoSEQ multiplex PCR, TCR beta CDR3 was amplified across 54 Vbeta and 13 Jbeta. Each CDR3 protein is one row after TCRdb ran MiXCR on the immunoSEQ multiplex PCR reads. The table records roughly 200,000 distinct CDR3 sequences, around 95% of them present only once. Sequencing targeted TCR beta in T cells from blood (CD8+ and CD4+). Negative isolation yielded CD8+ and CD4+ T cells; FACS enriched TEMRA cells. V lost 0 bases and J 2 bases, leaving 8 bases between the germline ends. The germline CDR1 and CDR2 sequences are LGHNA and YSLEER. This CDR3 has 15 amino acids.

The TCR comes from a human donor with multiple sclerosis. The chain uses TRBV4-3 and TRBJ1-5; D unclear. Source material: CD4+ T cells from PBMCs. This CDR3 is CASSQERVGNQPQHF. In DNA form, the CDR3 reads TGCGCCAGCAGCCAAGAGAGGGTGGGCAATCAGCCCCAGCATTTT.